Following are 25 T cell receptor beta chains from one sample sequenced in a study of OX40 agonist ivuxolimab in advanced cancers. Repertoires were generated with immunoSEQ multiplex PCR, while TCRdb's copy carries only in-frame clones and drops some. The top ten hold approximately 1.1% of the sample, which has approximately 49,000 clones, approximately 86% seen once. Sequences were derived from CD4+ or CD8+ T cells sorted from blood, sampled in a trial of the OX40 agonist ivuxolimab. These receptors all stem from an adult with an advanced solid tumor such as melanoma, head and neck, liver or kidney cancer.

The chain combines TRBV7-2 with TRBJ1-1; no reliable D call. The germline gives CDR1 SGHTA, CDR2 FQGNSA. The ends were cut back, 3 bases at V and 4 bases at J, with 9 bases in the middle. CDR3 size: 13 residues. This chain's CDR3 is CASSFVEATEAFF. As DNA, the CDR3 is TGTGCCAGCAGCTTTGTGGAGGCCACTGAAGCTTTCTTT.

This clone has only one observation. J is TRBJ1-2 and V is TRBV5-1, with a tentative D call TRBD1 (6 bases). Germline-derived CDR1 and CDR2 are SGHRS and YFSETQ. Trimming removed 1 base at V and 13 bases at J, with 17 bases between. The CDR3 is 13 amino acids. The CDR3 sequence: CASSLNRDSTGTF. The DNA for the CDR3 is TGCGCCAGCAGCTTGAACAGGGACTCGACGGGCACCTTC.

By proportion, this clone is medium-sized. The chain's CDR3 is CASSAGQFYGYTF. CDR3 in DNA: TGTGCCAGCAGCGCAGGACAATTCTATGGCTACACCTTC. This chain connects TRBV11-1 to TRBJ1-2; tentatively, D is TRBD1 (5 bases). The germline CDR1 and CDR2 sequences are SGHAT and FQDESV (reference sequence). V was clipped by 5 bases and J by 4 bases, with 11 bases between them. CDR3 size: 13 residues. Full variable domain (missing parts from reference TRBV11-1 and TRBJ1-2): EAEVAQSPRYKITEKSQAVAFWCDPISGHATLYWYRQILGQGPELLVQFQDESVVDDSQLPKDRFSAERLKGVDSTLKIQPAELGDSAMYLCASSAGQFYGYTFGSGTRLTVV.

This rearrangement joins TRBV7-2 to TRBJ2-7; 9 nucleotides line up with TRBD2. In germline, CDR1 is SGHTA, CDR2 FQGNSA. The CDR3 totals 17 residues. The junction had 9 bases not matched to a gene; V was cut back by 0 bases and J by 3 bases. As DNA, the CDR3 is TGTGCCAGCAGCTTAGCGTATCAGCGGGGGGCGGTCTACGAGCAGTACTTC. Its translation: CASSLAYQRGAVYEQYF.

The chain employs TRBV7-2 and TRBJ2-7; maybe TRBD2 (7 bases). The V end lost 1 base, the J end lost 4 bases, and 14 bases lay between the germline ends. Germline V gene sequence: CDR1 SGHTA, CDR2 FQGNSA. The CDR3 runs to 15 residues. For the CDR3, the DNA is TGTGCCAGCAGCTTAGAGGGGGGGCCCTCGTACGAGCAGTACTTC. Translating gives CASSLEGGPSYEQYF.

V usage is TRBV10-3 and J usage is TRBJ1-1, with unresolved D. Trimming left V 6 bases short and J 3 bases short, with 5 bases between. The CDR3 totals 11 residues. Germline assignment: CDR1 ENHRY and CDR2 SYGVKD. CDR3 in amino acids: CAIRGDTEAFF. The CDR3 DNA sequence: TGTGCCATCAGGGGAGACACTGAAGCTTTCTTT.

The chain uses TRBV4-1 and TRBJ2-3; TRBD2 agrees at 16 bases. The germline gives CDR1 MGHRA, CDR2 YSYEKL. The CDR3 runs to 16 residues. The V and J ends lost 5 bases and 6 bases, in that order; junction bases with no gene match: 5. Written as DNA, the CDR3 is TGCGCCAGCAGCGGGACTAGCGGGGGGGCCCGGGATACGCAGTATTTT. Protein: CASSGTSGGARDTQYF.

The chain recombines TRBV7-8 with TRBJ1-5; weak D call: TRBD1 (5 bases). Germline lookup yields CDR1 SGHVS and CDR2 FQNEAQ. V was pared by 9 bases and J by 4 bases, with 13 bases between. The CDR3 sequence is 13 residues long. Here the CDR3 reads CARVGAGNQPQHF. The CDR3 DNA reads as TGTGCCAGGGTAGGGGCAGGGAATCAGCCCCAGCATTTT.

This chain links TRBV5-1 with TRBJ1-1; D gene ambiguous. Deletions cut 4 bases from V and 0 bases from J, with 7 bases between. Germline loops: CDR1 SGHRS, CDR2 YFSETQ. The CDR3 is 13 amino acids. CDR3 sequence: CASSPLLNTEAFF. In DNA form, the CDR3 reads TGCGCCAGCAGCCCACTCCTGAACACTGAAGCTTTCTTT.

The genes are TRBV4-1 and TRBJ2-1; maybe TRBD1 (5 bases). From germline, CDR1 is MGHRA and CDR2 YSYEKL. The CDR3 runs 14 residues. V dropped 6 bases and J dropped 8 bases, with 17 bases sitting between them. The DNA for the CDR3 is TGCGCCAGCAGAGGGGCAGGGAAGAAGCATGAGCAGTTCTTC. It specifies CASRGAGKKHEQFF.

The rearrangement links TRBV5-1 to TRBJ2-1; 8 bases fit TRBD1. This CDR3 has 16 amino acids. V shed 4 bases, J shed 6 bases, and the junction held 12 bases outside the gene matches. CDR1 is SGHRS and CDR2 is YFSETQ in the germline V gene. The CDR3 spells CASSRDRGGFGNEQFF. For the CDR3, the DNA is TGCGCCAGCAGCCGTGACAGGGGCGGGTTCGGCAATGAGCAGTTCTTC.

CDR3 protein: CASSYGTDGRQPQHF. In nucleotides, the CDR3 is TGTGCCAGCAGTTACGGGACCGATGGCCGTCAGCCCCAGCATTTT. The chain uses TRBV6-5 and TRBJ1-5; D is perhaps TRBD1 (5 bases). The CDR3 loop spans 15 amino acids. CDR1 is MNHEY and CDR2 is SVGAGI in the germline V gene. Trimming cost V 2 bases and J 6 bases, with 14 bases left between them.

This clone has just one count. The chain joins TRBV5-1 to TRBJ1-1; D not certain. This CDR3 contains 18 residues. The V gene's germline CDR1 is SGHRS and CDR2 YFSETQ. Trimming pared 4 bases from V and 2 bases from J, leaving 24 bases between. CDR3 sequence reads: CASSLNFRVFSLNTEAFF. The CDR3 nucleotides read TGCGCCAGCAGCCTGAATTTCCGGGTCTTTTCTTTAAACACTGAAGCTTTCTTT.

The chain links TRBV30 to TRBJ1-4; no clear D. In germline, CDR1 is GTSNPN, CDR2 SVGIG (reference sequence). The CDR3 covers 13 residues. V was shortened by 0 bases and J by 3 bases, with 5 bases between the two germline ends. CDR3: CAWSVRPNEKLFF. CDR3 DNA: TGTGCCTGGAGTGTAAGGCCTAATGAAAAACTGTTTTTT.

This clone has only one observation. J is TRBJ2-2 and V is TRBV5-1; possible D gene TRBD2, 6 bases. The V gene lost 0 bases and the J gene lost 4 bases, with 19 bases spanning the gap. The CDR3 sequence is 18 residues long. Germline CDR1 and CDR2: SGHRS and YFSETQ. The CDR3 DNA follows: TGCGCCAGCAGCTTGGCCGGGGGACGGCTATTGGGCACCGGGGAGCTGTTTTTT. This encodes CASSLAGGRLLGTGELFF.

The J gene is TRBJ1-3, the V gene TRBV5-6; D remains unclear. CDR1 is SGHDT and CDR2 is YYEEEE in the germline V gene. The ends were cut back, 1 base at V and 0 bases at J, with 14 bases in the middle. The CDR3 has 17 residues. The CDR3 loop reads CASSLPHSPGSGNTIYF. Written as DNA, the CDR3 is TGTGCCAGCAGCTTGCCACATTCGCCAGGCTCTGGAAACACCATATATTTT. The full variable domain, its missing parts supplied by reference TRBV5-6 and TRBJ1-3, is DAGVTQSPTHLIKTRGQQVTLRCSPKSGHDTVSWYQQALGQGPQFIFQYYEEEERQRGNFPDRFSGHQFPNYSSELNVNALLLGDSALYLCASSLPHSPGSGNTIYFGEGSWLTVV.

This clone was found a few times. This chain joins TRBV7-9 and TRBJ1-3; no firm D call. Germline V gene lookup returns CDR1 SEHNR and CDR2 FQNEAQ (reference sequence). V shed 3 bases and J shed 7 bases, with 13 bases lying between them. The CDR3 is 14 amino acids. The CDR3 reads CASSLPGLFNTIYF. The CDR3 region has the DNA TGTGCCAGCAGCTTGCCCGGGCTCTTCAACACCATATATTTT.

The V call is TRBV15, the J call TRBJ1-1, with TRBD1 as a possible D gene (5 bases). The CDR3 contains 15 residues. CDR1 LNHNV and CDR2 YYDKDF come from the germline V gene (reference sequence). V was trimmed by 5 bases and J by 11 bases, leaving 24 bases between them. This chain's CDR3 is CATSPRQPPTERAFF. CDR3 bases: TGTGCCACCAGCCCCCGACAGCCACCCACGGAAAGGGCTTTCTTT.

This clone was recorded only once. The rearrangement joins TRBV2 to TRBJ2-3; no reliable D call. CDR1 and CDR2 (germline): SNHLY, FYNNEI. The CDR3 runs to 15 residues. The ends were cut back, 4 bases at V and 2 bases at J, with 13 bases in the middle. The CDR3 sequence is CASSGVVSITDTQYF. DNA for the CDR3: TGTGCCAGCAGTGGGGTAGTATCCATCACAGATACGCAGTATTTT.

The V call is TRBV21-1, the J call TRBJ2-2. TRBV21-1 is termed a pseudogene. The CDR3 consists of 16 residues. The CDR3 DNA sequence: TGTGCCAGCAGTATTCCCCATATCGCGAACACCGGGGAGCTGTTTTTT. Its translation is CASSIPHIANTGELFF.

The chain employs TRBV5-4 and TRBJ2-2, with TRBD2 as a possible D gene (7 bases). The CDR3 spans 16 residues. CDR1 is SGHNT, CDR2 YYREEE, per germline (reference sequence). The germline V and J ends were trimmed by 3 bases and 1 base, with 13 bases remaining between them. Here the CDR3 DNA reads TGTGCCAGCAGCTCGGGGGGACAACTGAACACCGGGGAGCTGTTTTTT. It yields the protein CASSSGGQLNTGELFF. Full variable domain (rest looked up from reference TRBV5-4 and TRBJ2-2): ETGVTQSPTHLIKTRGQQVTLRCSSQSGHNTVSWYQQALGQGPQFIFQYYREEENGRGNFPPRFSGLQFPNYSSELNVNALELDDSALYLCASSSGGQLNTGELFFGEGSRLTVL.

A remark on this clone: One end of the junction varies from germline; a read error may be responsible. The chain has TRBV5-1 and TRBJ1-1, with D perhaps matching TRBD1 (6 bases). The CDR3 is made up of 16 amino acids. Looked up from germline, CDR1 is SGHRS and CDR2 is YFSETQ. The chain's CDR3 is CASTSRGAIRNNEAFF. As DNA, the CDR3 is TGCGCCAGCACCTCCCGGGGGGCCATTCGTAACAATGAAGCTTTCTTT.

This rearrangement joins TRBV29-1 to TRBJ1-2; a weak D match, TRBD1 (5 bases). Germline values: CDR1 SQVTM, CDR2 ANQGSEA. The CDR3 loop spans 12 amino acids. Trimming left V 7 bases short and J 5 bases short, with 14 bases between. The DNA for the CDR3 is TGCAGCGAAGAGCGGGGGGGTTATGGCTACACCTTC. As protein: CSEERGGYGYTF. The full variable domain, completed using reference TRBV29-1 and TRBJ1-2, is SAVISQKPSRDICQRGTSLTIQCQVDSQVTMMFWYRQQPGQSLTLIATANQGSEATYESGFVIDKFPISRPNLTFSTLTVSNMSPEDSSIYLCSEERGGYGYTFGSGTRLTVV.

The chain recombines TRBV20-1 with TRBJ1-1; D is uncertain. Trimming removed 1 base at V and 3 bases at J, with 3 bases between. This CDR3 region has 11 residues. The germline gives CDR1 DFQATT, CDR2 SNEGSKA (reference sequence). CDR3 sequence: CSARADTEAFF. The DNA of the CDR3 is TGCAGTGCTAGAGCGGACACTGAAGCTTTCTTT.

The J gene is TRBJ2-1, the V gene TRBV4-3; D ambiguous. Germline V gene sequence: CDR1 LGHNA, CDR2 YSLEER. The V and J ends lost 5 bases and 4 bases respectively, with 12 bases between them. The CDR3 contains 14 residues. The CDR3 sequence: CASSLEYPYNEQFF. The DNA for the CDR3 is TGCGCCAGCAGCTTGGAATATCCGTACAATGAGCAGTTCTTC.